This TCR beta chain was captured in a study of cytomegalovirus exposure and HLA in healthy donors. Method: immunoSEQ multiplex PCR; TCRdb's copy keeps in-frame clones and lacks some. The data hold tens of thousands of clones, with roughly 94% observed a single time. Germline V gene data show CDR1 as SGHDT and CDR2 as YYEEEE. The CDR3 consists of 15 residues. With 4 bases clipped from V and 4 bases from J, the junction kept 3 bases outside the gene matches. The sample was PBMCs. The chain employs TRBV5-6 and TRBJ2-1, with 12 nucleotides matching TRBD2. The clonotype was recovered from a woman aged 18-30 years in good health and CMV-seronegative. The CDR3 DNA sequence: TGTGCCAGCAGCGCAACTAGCGGGGGGTACAATGAGCAGTTCTTC. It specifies CASSATSGGYNEQFF.